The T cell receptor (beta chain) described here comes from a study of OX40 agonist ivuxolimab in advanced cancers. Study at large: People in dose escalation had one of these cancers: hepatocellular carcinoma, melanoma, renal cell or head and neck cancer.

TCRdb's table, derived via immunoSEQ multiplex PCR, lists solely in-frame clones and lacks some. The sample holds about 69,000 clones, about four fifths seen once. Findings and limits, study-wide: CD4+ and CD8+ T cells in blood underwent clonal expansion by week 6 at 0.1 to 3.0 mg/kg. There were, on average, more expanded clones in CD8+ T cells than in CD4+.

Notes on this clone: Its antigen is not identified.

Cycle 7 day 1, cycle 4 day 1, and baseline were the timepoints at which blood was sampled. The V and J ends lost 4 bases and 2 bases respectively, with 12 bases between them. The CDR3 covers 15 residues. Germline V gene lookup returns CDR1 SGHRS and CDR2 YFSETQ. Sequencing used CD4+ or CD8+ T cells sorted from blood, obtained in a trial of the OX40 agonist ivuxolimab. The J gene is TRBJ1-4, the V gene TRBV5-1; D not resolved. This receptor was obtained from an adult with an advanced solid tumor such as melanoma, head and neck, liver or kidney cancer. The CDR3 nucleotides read TGCGCCAGCAGCCCTGGTCTTAAGACTAATGAAAAACTGTTTTTT. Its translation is CASSPGLKTNEKLFF.